The rows below give T cell receptor beta chains drawn from one sample of a study of OX40 agonist ivuxolimab in advanced cancers. TCRdb's table, derived via immunoSEQ multiplex PCR, lists solely in-frame clones and lacks some. The table lists about 62,000 clones, over 90% of them singletons. The sample was CD4+ or CD8+ T cells sorted from blood, taken in a trial of the OX40 agonist ivuxolimab. All receptors come from an adult with an advanced solid tumor such as melanoma, head and neck, liver or kidney cancer. Each CDR3 is given with its conserved first and last residue. Each record gives: CDR3 DNA, CDR3 protein, clone size, J gene, D gene, V gene. The D gene is left open where the match is weak. Clone size is shown for a subset of rows, as once, few, many or a class of expanded clone.

CDR3 DNA: TGTGCCAGCAGCTTGGAGGGGGCGATTGATGGCTACACCTTC
CDR3 protein: CASSLEGAIDGYTF
clone size: -
J gene: TRBJ1-2
D gene: TRBD1
V gene: TRBV5-4

CDR3 DNA: TGTGCCAGCAGCTCCTCCCCTGAAAAACTGTTTTTT
CDR3 protein: CASSSSPEKLFF
clone size: -
J gene: TRBJ1-4
D gene: -
V gene: TRBV13

CDR3 DNA: TGTGCCAGCAGCTGGGACAGGGAAGAAACCTACGAGCAGTACTTC
CDR3 protein: CASSWDREETYEQYF
clone size: -
J gene: TRBJ2-7
D gene: TRBD1
V gene: TRBV7-2

CDR3 DNA: TGTGCCAGCAGCTTGGACACAGGGGTCTCCTACGAGCAGTACTTC
CDR3 protein: CASSLDTGVSYEQYF
clone size: -
J gene: TRBJ2-7
D gene: TRBD1
V gene: TRBV5-5

CDR3 DNA: TGTGCCAGCAGTGATTATCTAGCGGGAGGTTACGAGCAGTACTTC
CDR3 protein: CASSDYLAGGYEQYF
clone size: once
J gene: TRBJ2-7
D gene: TRBD2
V gene: TRBV6-1

CDR3 DNA: TGCGCCAGCAGCCAAGCCGGAGATGGCTACACCTTC
CDR3 protein: CASSQAGDGYTF
clone size: -
J gene: TRBJ1-2
D gene: -
V gene: TRBV4-1

CDR3 DNA: TGTGCCAGCAGCCCAAACCTTAGACAGGGGGCGCGGACTAATGAAAAACTGTTTTTT
CDR3 protein: CASSPNLRQGARTNEKLFF
clone size: -
J gene: TRBJ1-4
D gene: TRBD1
V gene: TRBV7-9

CDR3 DNA: TGTGCCAGCAGCTTAGCCACAACAGGGGGCGGTGGCTACACCTTC
CDR3 protein: CASSLATTGGGGYTF
clone size: -
J gene: TRBJ1-2
D gene: TRBD1
V gene: TRBV7-9

CDR3 DNA: TGTGCCAGCAGCTTGGGAGCCGGCGGGAACACTGAAGCTTTCTTT
CDR3 protein: CASSLGAGGNTEAFF
clone size: -
J gene: TRBJ1-1
D gene: -
V gene: TRBV5-6

CDR3 DNA: TGTGCCAGCAGCTTTCGCGGGGGGGCTAGCGCCTACGAGCAGTACTTC
CDR3 protein: CASSFRGGASAYEQYF
clone size: -
J gene: TRBJ2-7
D gene: TRBD2
V gene: TRBV5-4

CDR3 DNA: TGTGCCAGCAGCCCACCCCTAGCGGGAGGGCCCAATGAGCAGTTCTTC
CDR3 protein: CASSPPLAGGPNEQFF
clone size: -
J gene: TRBJ2-1
D gene: TRBD2
V gene: TRBV11-3

CDR3 DNA: TGTGCCAGCAGCGTCTCCCCCAAGACGGACCCCTACGAGCAGTACTTC
CDR3 protein: CASSVSPKTDPYEQYF
clone size: -
J gene: TRBJ2-7
D gene: -
V gene: TRBV9

CDR3 DNA: TGTGCCAGCAGCGCCCCCATTCGACAGGGGAGTGGGGATGAGCAGTTCTTC
CDR3 protein: CASSAPIRQGSGDEQFF
clone size: -
J gene: TRBJ2-1
D gene: TRBD1
V gene: TRBV9

CDR3 DNA: TGTGCCAGCAGCCCCGGGACAAAAGAGCAGTACTTC
CDR3 protein: CASSPGTKEQYF
clone size: -
J gene: TRBJ2-7
D gene: -
V gene: TRBV5-6

CDR3 DNA: TGTGCCAGTAGTGACCGTCGACAGGGGCCGGGGAACACTGAAGCTTTCTTT
CDR3 protein: CASSDRRQGPGNTEAFF
clone size: -
J gene: TRBJ1-1
D gene: TRBD1
V gene: TRBV19

CDR3 DNA: TGTGCCAGCAGTTTTACGACGAACACCGGGGAGCTGTTTTTT
CDR3 protein: CASSFTTNTGELFF
clone size: -
J gene: TRBJ2-2
D gene: -
V gene: TRBV27

CDR3 DNA: TGTGCCAGCAGCTACAGGGACAGGGGTTTCGGGGAGCTGTTTTTT
CDR3 protein: CASSYRDRGFGELFF
clone size: -
J gene: TRBJ2-2
D gene: TRBD1
V gene: TRBV7-9

CDR3 DNA: TGCGCCAGCAGCCCCCACTTTGGCTACAATGAGCAGTTCTTC
CDR3 protein: CASSPHFGYNEQFF
clone size: -
J gene: TRBJ2-1
D gene: -
V gene: TRBV5-1

CDR3 DNA: TGTGCCAGCAGCTTTCGGACAGGTCAGAACACTGAAGCTTTCTTT
CDR3 protein: CASSFRTGQNTEAFF
clone size: few
J gene: TRBJ1-1
D gene: TRBD1
V gene: TRBV7-9

CDR3 DNA: TGTGCCAGCAGCGCACCAGGGTATACCTACAATGAGCAGTTCTTC
CDR3 protein: CASSAPGYTYNEQFF
clone size: -
J gene: TRBJ2-1
D gene: -
V gene: TRBV9

CDR3 DNA: TGTGCCAGTTCAGGGGGCGACGCCTATAATTCACCCCTCCACTTT
CDR3 protein: CASSGGDAYNSPLHF
clone size: -
J gene: TRBJ1-6
D gene: TRBD1
V gene: TRBV25-1

CDR3 DNA: TGTGCCAGCTCACCTAGTTCTAGCTACTATGGCTACACCTTC
CDR3 protein: CASSPSSSYYGYTF
clone size: once
J gene: TRBJ1-2
D gene: -
V gene: TRBV18

CDR3 DNA: TGTGCCTGGAGTCTGTCAGGGGGCTACGAGCAGTACTTC
CDR3 protein: CAWSLSGGYEQYF
clone size: -
J gene: TRBJ2-7
D gene: TRBD1
V gene: TRBV30

CDR3 DNA: TGTGCCACCGCACCAAACAGGGGCTGGACCGGGGAGCTGTTTTTT
CDR3 protein: CATAPNRGWTGELFF
clone size: once
J gene: TRBJ2-2
D gene: TRBD1
V gene: TRBV6-7

CDR3 DNA: TGCGCCAGCAGCCATGGACTAGCGAGCACAGATACGCAGTATTTT
CDR3 protein: CASSHGLASTDTQYF
clone size: -
J gene: TRBJ2-3
D gene: TRBD2
V gene: TRBV4-3

CDR3 DNA: TGTGCCATCAGTGAGAGGGGACAGGGGGCATCTGAAGCTTTCTTT
CDR3 protein: CAISERGQGASEAFF
clone size: -
J gene: TRBJ1-1
D gene: TRBD1
V gene: TRBV10-3

CDR3 DNA: TGTGCCAGCCGGGAGGGGAATCGGGCTTGGGAAAAACTGTTTTTT
CDR3 protein: CASREGNRAWEKLFF
clone size: -
J gene: TRBJ1-4
D gene: -
V gene: TRBV27